Detailed here is one T cell receptor beta chain. The antigen remains undetermined. The V gene's germline CDR1 is SGHVS and CDR2 FQNEAQ. V gave up 2 bases and J gave up 2 bases; unmatched junction bases: 8. This CDR3 is built from 16 residues. This sample was taken from a study of T cell responses to AZD1222 COVID-19 vaccine. General study points: Per reports, nearly half of all spike-specific TCRs target regions that are unmutated in variants. The donor group comprised mostly white British people and more females; the analysis possibly underestimated clonal diversity. Researchers report vaccine-associated CD4 TCRs spanning spike, with dominance at 160-218 and 743-854.

Second-dose groups at about 4 or about 12 weeks were pooled. Sequenced by immunoSEQ multiplex PCR; TCRdb stores in-frame clones only, minus some. This table has tens of thousands of clones, under 90% appearing once. This receptor was obtained from an adult who received the AZD1222 COVID-19 vaccine. This sequence joins TRBV7-8 and TRBJ2-7; 8 bases match TRBD1. The starting material was peripheral blood, obtained 28 days after the second AZD1222 dose. The CDR3 is CASSLSTGGIPYEQYF. Written as DNA, the CDR3 is TGTGCCAGCAGCTTATCCACAGGGGGAATTCCCTACGAGCAGTACTTC.